This section outlines one T cell receptor beta chain sequence together with its context. Its matching antigen is unknown. The data originate from a study of the immune and genomic landscape of osteosarcoma. About the study: Poor-risk disease predominated: roughly 73% unfavorable response, 60% to 70% deceased. Patients were around 60% male; 77% had localized disease.

Findings and caveats of the study: A single dominant hyperexpanded clone appeared in about five cases, each with <100 clonotypes. Productive clonality was low overall, averaging roughly 0.1, maximum 0.3.

Primary, local recurrence and metastasis osteosarcoma tumors were taken after treatment from poor-prognosis patients. The data were produced by immunoSEQ multiplex PCR, yet TCRdb's version contains in-frame clones alone and is incomplete. In the table there are more than 8,000 clones, over 55% of which are singletons. V dropped 2 bases and J dropped 5 bases, with 4 bases sitting between them. The CDR3 runs to 12 residues. Looked up from germline, CDR1 is SGHTA and CDR2 is FQGTGA. This sequence was found in a human donor with osteosarcoma. Sample: osteosarcoma tumor tissue from the lung. The gene calls are TRBV7-3 and TRBJ2-1; D call uncertain. The CDR3 is CASSLGNNEQFF. CDR3 DNA: TGTGCCAGCAGCTTAGGGAACAATGAGCAGTTCTTC.